One and the same sample provided the 30 T cell receptor beta chains below, sequenced in a study of cytomegalovirus exposure and HLA in healthy donors. With 60 Vbeta and 13 Jbeta primers, the PCR was carried out. Profiling relied on immunoSEQ multiplex PCR, and the TCRdb table lists in-frame clones only, not all of them. The table lists more than 95,000 clones, under 85% of them singletons. The sequencing sample was made of PBMCs. These receptors all come from a man aged 35-49 years in good health and CMV-seronegative.

The chain recombines TRBV15 with TRBJ1-5; TRBD1 agrees at 11 bases. This CDR3 has 14 residues. The J segment lost 16 bases and the V segment lost 4 bases, leaving 12 bases of the junction unmatched. The germline gives CDR1 LNHNV, CDR2 YYDKDF (reference sequence). The CDR3 DNA reads TGTGCCACCAGCAAAGCCGGGACAGGGGGGAGCCCACATTTT. Protein product: CATSKAGTGGSPHF.

The chain uses TRBV4-2 and TRBJ1-4, with 7 bases aligning to TRBD1. The germline gives CDR1 LGHNA, CDR2 YNFKEQ. This CDR3 region has 15 residues. J lost 6 bases, V lost 1 base, and 5 bases had no gene match. The CDR3 DNA sequence: TGTGCCAGCAGCCAAGCCGACAGGGATTATGAAAAACTGTTTTTT. Translating it yields CASSQADRDYEKLFF.

The rearrangement uses TRBV29-1 and TRBJ2-7; tentative D call: TRBD2 (6 bases). The V and J ends lost 1 base and 3 bases respectively, with 16 bases between them. The germline gives CDR1 SQVTM, CDR2 ANQGSEA. The CDR3 contains 15 residues. CDR3 DNA sequence: TGCAGCGTTGAAGTGGCGGGCAGGGAGGACTACGAGCAGTACTTC. Protein: CSVEVAGREDYEQYF.

This clone was recorded only once. The V call is TRBV7-2, the J call TRBJ2-1; 8 nucleotides align to TRBD2. Germline V lookup: CDR1 SGHTA, CDR2 FQGNSA. J gave up 8 bases and V 6 bases, and 12 bases lay outside the gene matches. The CDR3 length is 15 residues. The CDR3 nucleotides read TGTGCCAGCAGTAAGGGAGCGGGGGAGGCAGATGAGCAGTTCTTC. As protein: CASSKGAGEADEQFF.

J is TRBJ2-7 and V is TRBV25-1; TRBD1 matches at 9 bases. Germline CDR1 is MGHDK and CDR2 is SYGVNS. This CDR3 spans 14 amino acids. With V trimmed by 6 bases and J by 4 bases, 7 bases remained unmatched. The CDR3 sequence: CASSKTGGVYEQYF. The CDR3 nucleotides are TGTGCCAGCAGCAAGACAGGGGGTGTTTACGAGCAGTACTTC.

In the case of this clone: This CDR3 is also generated by other DNA sequences in the sample. The chain uses TRBV11-2 and TRBJ2-5; D uncertain. In germline, CDR1 is SGHAT, CDR2 FQNNGV. The CDR3 has 13 residues. Trimming shortened V by 3 bases and J by 5 bases, and 10 bases separated the two germline ends. The CDR3 region has the DNA TGTGCCAGCAGCTTTTCGGGTCTGGAGACCCAGTACTTC. This codes for CASSFSGLETQYF.

The chain has TRBV5-5 and TRBJ2-7; 7 bases line up with TRBD1. With V trimmed by 2 bases and J by 4 bases, 6 bases remained unmatched. The CDR3 totals 14 residues. The germline gives CDR1 SGHKS, CDR2 YYEKEE (reference sequence). The CDR3 is CASSFSTGIYEQYF. CDR3 coding DNA: TGTGCCAGCAGCTTCTCGACAGGGATATACGAGCAGTACTTC. The whole variable domain, remainder taken from reference TRBV5-5 and TRBJ2-7, is DAGVTQSPTHLIKTRGQQVTLRCSPISGHKSVSWYQQVLGQGPQFIFQYYEKEERGRGNFPDRFSARQFPNYSSELNVNALLLGDSALYLCASSFSTGIYEQYFGPGTRLTVT.

This clone has more than one count but fewer than ten. This sequence joins TRBV19 and TRBJ2-7, with D uncertain. Trimming took off 7 bases at V and 3 bases at J, with 19 bases between the two ends. The CDR3 has 15 residues. Germline V gene lookup returns CDR1 LNHDA and CDR2 SQIVND (reference sequence). The CDR3 DNA follows: TGTGCCAGTAACCCAAGTCCGGGTACGAACTACGAGCAGTACTTC. Translated: CASNPSPGTNYEQYF.

This clone appeared once. The genes are TRBV13 and TRBJ2-7, with TRBD1 identical over 9 bases. Trimming took 5 bases from V and 2 from J; bases not matched to a gene: 4. From germline, CDR1 is PRHDT and CDR2 FYEKMQ (reference sequence). The CDR3 sequence is 14 residues long. The CDR3: CASSPQGAAYEQYF. CDR3 nucleotides: TGTGCCAGCAGCCCACAGGGGGCTGCCTACGAGCAGTACTTC.

The V gene is TRBV18, the J gene TRBJ1-4; D uncertain. Germline V gives CDR1 KGHSH, CDR2 LQKENI. Trimming removed 3 bases from V and 4 bases from J, with 12 bases in between. The CDR3 spans 15 residues. This CDR3 reads CASSPRDLGNEKLFF. The CDR3 DNA reads as TGTGCCAGCTCACCGCGGGATCTTGGTAATGAAAAACTGTTTTTT.

The chain links TRBV7-8 to TRBJ2-7; 8 nucleotides agree with TRBD1. Germline V lookup: CDR1 SGHVS, CDR2 FQNEAQ. The CDR3 runs 17 residues. V was clipped by 1 base and J by 2 bases; unmatched bases: 10. CDR3 sequence (DNA): TGTGCCAGCAGCTTAGATACGGACAGGGTAAGAGCCTACGAGCAGTACTTC. Protein product: CASSLDTDRVRAYEQYF. Using reference TRBV7-8 and TRBJ2-7 for the parts outside the CDR3, the full variable domain is GAGVSQSPRYKVAKRGQDVALRCDPISGHVSLFWYQQALGQGPEFLTYFQNEAQLDKSGLPSDRFFAERPEGSVSTLKIQRTQQEDSAVYLCASSLDTDRVRAYEQYFGPGTRLTVT.

This chain joins TRBV7-6 and TRBJ1-1; D is ambiguous. The CDR3 totals 12 residues. CDR1 SGHVS and CDR2 FNYEAQ come from the germline V gene. Trimming took off 5 bases at V and 5 bases at J, with 9 bases between the two ends. The CDR3 nucleotides are TGTGCCAGCAGCCCCGGGGTGACTGAAGCTTTCTTT. This codes for CASSPGVTEAFF.

V and J are TRBV14 and TRBJ1-1; a possible D gene is TRBD1 (6 bases). The CDR3 runs 16 residues. V was pared by 3 bases and J by 3 bases, with 17 bases between. Germline CDR1 and CDR2: SGHDN and FVKESK. The CDR3 bases are TGTGCCAGCAGCCACTTTGGGGGCATTAGGGACACTGAAGCTTTCTTT. Translating gives CASSHFGGIRDTEAFF.

The chain employs TRBV5-4 and TRBJ2-3; a possible D gene is TRBD1 (5 bases). Trimming left V 4 bases short and J 2 bases short, with 17 bases between. Per the germline V gene, CDR1 is SGHNT and CDR2 is YYREEE (reference sequence). The CDR3 totals 16 residues. The DNA for the CDR3 is TGTGCCAGCAGCCTGGACCCGGGCAGGGACACAGATACGCAGTATTTT. Translated, it gives CASSLDPGRDTDTQYF.

This chain joins TRBV27 and TRBJ2-7; no reliable D call. The V gene's germline CDR1 is MNHEY and CDR2 SMNVEV (reference sequence). This CDR3 spans 14 amino acids. Trimming removed 2 bases at V and 3 bases at J, with 11 bases between. CDR3 protein: CASSLVGGRYEQYF. CDR3 sequence (DNA): TGTGCCAGCAGTTTAGTGGGTGGGCGCTACGAGCAGTACTTC.

The CDR3 here is CASSFDRQGEGYTF. The CDR3 DNA reads TGTGCCAGCAGCTTCGACCGACAGGGCGAGGGCTACACCTTC. V and J are TRBV7-9 and TRBJ1-2; 7 bases are a match to TRBD1. This CDR3 comprises 14 residues. V trimming: 3 bases; J trimming: 8 bases; junction bases outside the gene matches: 9. The germline V gene encodes CDR1 SEHNR and CDR2 FQNEAQ (reference sequence).

The J gene is TRBJ2-7, the V gene TRBV7-8; perhaps TRBD2 as D (6 bases). V was trimmed by 1 base and J by 6 bases, leaving 25 bases between them. The CDR3 spans 18 residues. Germline V lookup: CDR1 SGHVS, CDR2 FQNEAQ. As DNA, the CDR3 is TGTGCCAGCAGCTTAGGAAGAAACTCCGGGACTTTCGACGGCGAGCAGTACTTC. Its translation is CASSLGRNSGTFDGEQYF.

The chain has TRBV5-1 and TRBJ2-1; 7 bases agree with TRBD2. With 4 bases clipped from V and 7 bases from J, the junction kept 11 bases outside the gene matches. The length of the CDR3 is 15 residues. Germline V gives CDR1 SGHRS, CDR2 YFSETQ. The CDR3 loop is CASSPSGKGRNEQFF. The CDR3 coding sequence is TGCGCCAGCAGCCCAAGCGGGAAGGGACGAAATGAGCAGTTCTTC.

As concerns this clone: Other nucleotide sequences in the sample specify the same CDR3. V usage is TRBV6-1 and J usage is TRBJ2-7, with 13 bases aligning to TRBD2. The V segment lost 6 bases and the J segment 4 bases; nucleotides outside the gene matches: 6. The CDR3 loop spans 15 amino acids. Germline V gene data show CDR1 as MNHNS and CDR2 as SASEGT. The CDR3, as DNA: TGTGCCAGCAGAACACTAGCGGGGGGGGGATACGAGCAGTACTTC. Residues: CASRTLAGGGYEQYF.

This clone came up once. V usage is TRBV7-2 and J usage is TRBJ2-3, with 13 bases matching TRBD2. Looked up from germline, CDR1 is SGHTA and CDR2 is FQGNSA. The V segment lost 1 base and the J segment 6 bases; nucleotides outside the gene matches: 4. The CDR3 has 16 amino acids. The CDR3 protein is CASSLGTSGSLDTQYF. CDR3 coding DNA: TGTGCCAGCAGCTTAGGGACTAGCGGGAGTTTGGATACGCAGTATTTT.

In DNA, the CDR3 is TGTGCCAGCAGAAGCCTAGGATACATCACAGATACGCAGTATTTT. It encodes CASRSLGYITDTQYF. This chain uses TRBV6-1 with TRBJ2-3; the D is unclear. Trimming stripped 6 bases from V and 2 bases from J, with 15 bases between. CDR3 length: 15 amino acids. In germline, CDR1 is MNHNS, CDR2 SASEGT.

This clone occurred a few times. The V call is TRBV7-9, the J call TRBJ1-1, with 9 bases aligning to TRBD1. Losses at the gene ends were 3 bases for V and 2 bases for J; bases not matched to a gene: 7. The CDR3 spans 16 residues. Germline V gene sequence: CDR1 SEHNR, CDR2 FQNEAQ (reference sequence). CDR3 sequence: CASSFPRTGDNTEAFF. For the CDR3, the DNA is TGTGCCAGCAGCTTTCCCAGGACAGGGGACAACACTGAAGCTTTCTTT.

The V gene is TRBV5-1, the J gene TRBJ1-1; no clear D gene. This CDR3 is 15 amino acids long. The V end lost 2 bases, the J end lost 2 bases, and 13 bases lay between the germline ends. CDR1 is SGHRS and CDR2 is YFSETQ in the germline V gene. Written as DNA, the CDR3 is TGCGCCAGCAGCTTCGAAGGGCGGACTAACACTGAAGCTTTCTTT. Translated: CASSFEGRTNTEAFF.

The CDR3: CASSDSGNYGYTF. CDR3 nucleotide sequence: TGTGCCAGCAGTGACAGCGGTAACTATGGCTACACCTTC. V is TRBV6-4 and J is TRBJ1-2; D ambiguous. The germline gives CDR1 MRHNA, CDR2 SNTAGT. This CDR3 has 13 amino acids. Trimming removed 2 bases at V and 1 base at J, with 5 bases between.

This rearrangement joins TRBV6-6 to TRBJ1-1; perhaps TRBD1 as D (6 bases). Germline CDR1 reads MNHNY; CDR2 reads SVGAGI (reference sequence). Trimming removed 7 bases at V and 7 bases at J, with 10 bases between. The CDR3 consists of 11 residues. CDR3 sequence: CASTGGHEAFF. CDR3 DNA: TGTGCCAGCACGGGGGGCCATGAAGCTTTCTTT.

This chain uses TRBV2 with TRBJ1-3, with D unresolved. Per the germline V gene, CDR1 is SNHLY and CDR2 is FYNNEI. Trimming took off 7 bases at V and 0 bases at J, with 10 bases between the two ends. This CDR3 is 14 amino acids long. CDR3 protein: CASTTVGSGNTIYF. CDR3 nucleotide sequence: TGTGCCAGCACCACCGTCGGCTCTGGAAACACCATATATTTT.

This rearrangement joins TRBV7-9 to TRBJ2-7; 8 nucleotides agree with TRBD1. The junction had 8 bases not matched to a gene; V was cut back by 4 bases and J by 12 bases. This CDR3 has 12 amino acids. Germline V gene sequence: CDR1 SEHNR, CDR2 FQNEAQ (reference sequence). In nucleotides, the CDR3 is TGTGCCAGCAGCTCGACAGGGGAGGTAGTGTACTTC. It yields the protein CASSSTGEVVYF.

The rearrangement uses TRBV4-1 and TRBJ1-6, with TRBD1 matching over 10 bases. Germline V lookup: CDR1 MGHRA, CDR2 YSYEKL. V shed 2 bases, J shed 9 bases, and the junction held 7 bases outside the gene matches. The CDR3 runs to 16 residues. CDR3 nucleotide sequence: TGCGCCAGCAGCCAATCCGGGACAGGGGTGGGTTCACCCCTCCACTTT. This codes for CASSQSGTGVGSPLHF.

The chain recombines TRBV4-2 with TRBJ2-1; tentatively, D is TRBD2 (6 bases). Trimming left V 8 bases short and J 7 bases short, with 12 bases between. This CDR3 spans 12 amino acids. The germline V gene has CDR1 LGHNA and CDR2 YNFKEQ. CDR3 amino acids: CASGGSGNEQFF. In nucleotides, the CDR3 is TGTGCCAGCGGGGGGAGTGGGAATGAGCAGTTCTTC.

The gene calls are TRBV18 and TRBJ2-5; TRBD1 is a possible D gene (6 bases). From germline, CDR1 is KGHSH and CDR2 LQKENI. This CDR3 has 14 residues. V gave up 1 base and J gave up 5 bases, with 11 bases separating them. DNA for the CDR3: TGTGCCAGCTCACCACGGGGGCCTAGGGAGACCCAGTACTTC. It codes for CASSPRGPRETQYF.